This T cell receptor (beta chain) was documented in a study of beta chain features in type 1 diabetes. General study points: Within the patient group, naive, central memory and Treg TCRB repertoires appeared more similar to each other than within healthy donors. Any HLA effect on TCRB rearrangement was left unresolved by small sub-analyses.

About this clone itself: Antigen: not known.

Central memory, naive, regulatory and stem cell-like memory CD4+ cells were sorted by CD45RO/CCR7/CD25/CD127/CD95/CD27. Sorting produced populations that all topped 95% purity. CDR3 length equals 13 residues. V shed 2 bases and J shed 3 bases, with 8 bases lying between them. CDR1 GTSNPN and CDR2 SVGIG come from the germline V gene (reference sequence). Expressed TCRB transcripts got sequenced, as all isolated RNA was reverse transcribed. The protocol was immunoSEQ multiplex PCR, while the TCRdb copy is restricted to in-frame clones and leaves out a portion. The sample contains 620,000 or so clones, 15% to 18% of which appear only once.

The receptor comes from a man aged 18 to 29 in good health. Sequenced sample: naive CD4+ T cells from blood. The V gene is TRBV30, the J gene TRBJ1-5; D is ambiguous. CDR3 in DNA: TGTGCCTGGAGTATGAGGCTCAATCAGCCCCAGCATTTT. As protein: CAWSMRLNQPQHF.